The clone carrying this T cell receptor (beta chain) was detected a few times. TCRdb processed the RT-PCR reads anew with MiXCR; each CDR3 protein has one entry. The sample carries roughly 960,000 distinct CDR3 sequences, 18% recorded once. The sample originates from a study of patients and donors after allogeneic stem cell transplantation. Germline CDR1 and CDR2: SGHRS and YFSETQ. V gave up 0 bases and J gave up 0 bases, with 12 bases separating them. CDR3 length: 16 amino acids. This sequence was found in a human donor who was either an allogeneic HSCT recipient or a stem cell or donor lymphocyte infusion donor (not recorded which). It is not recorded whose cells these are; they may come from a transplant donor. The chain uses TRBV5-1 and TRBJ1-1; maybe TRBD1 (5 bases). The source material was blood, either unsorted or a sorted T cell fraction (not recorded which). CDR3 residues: CASSLARRGVNTEAFF. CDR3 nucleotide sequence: TGCGCCAGCAGCTTGGCCAGGCGGGGGGTGAACACTGAAGCTTTCTTT.